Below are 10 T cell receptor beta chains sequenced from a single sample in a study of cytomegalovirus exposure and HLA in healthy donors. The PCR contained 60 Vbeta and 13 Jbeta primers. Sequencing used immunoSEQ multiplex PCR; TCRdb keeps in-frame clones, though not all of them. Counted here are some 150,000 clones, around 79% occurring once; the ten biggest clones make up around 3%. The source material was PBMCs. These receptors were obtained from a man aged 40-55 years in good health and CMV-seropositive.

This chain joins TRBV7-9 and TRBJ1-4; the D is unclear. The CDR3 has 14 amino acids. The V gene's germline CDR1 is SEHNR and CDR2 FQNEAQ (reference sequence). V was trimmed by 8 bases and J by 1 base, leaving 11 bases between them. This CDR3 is CASGESGTNEKLFF. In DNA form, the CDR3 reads TGTGCCAGCGGGGAGTCAGGAACTAATGAAAAACTGTTTTTT.

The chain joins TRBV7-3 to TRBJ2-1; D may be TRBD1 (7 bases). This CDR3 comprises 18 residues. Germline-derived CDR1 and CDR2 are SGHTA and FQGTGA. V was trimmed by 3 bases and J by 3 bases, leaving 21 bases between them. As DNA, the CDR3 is TGTGCCAGCAGCTTGGGACCAACATCCAGGGGGGTCTACAATGAGCAGTTCTTC. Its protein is CASSLGPTSRGVYNEQFF.

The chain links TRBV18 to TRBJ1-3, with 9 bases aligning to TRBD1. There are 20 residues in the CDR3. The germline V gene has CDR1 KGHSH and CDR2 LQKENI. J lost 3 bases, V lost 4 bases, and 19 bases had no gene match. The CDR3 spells CASSQAHRGLRGQIGNTIYF. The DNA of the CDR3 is TGTGCCAGCTCACAGGCTCACAGGGGGCTCCGTGGGCAGATTGGAAACACCATATATTTT.

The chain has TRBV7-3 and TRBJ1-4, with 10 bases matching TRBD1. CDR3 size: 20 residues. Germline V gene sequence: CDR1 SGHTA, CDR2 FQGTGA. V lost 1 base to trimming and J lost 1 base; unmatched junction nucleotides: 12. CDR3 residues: CASSLNFGTGAWETNEKLFF. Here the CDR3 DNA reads TGTGCCAGCAGCTTAAATTTTGGGACAGGGGCTTGGGAAACTAATGAAAAACTGTTTTTT.

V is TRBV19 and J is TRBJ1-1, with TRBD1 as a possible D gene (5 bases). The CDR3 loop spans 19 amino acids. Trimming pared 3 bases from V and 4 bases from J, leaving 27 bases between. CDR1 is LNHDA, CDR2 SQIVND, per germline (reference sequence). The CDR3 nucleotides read TGTGCCAGTAGTATGGGGAGGATCGTAGGGGCGAGGCAGGGCACTGAAGCTTTCTTT. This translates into CASSMGRIVGARQGTEAFF. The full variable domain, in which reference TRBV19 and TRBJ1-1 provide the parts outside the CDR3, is DGGITQSPKYLFRKEGQNVTLSCEQNLNHDAMYWYRQDPGQGLRLIYYSQIVNDFQKGDIAEGYSVSREKKESFPLTVTSAQKNPTAFYLCASSMGRIVGARQGTEAFFGQGTRLTVV.

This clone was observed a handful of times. The CDR3 loop is CASSIHGRDSTGELFF. As DNA, the CDR3 is TGTGCCAGTAGTATCCACGGGAGGGATTCCACCGGGGAGCTGTTTTTT. The chain recombines TRBV19 with TRBJ2-2; 8 bases map to TRBD2. V was clipped by 3 bases and J by 4 bases; unmatched bases: 7. This CDR3 spans 16 amino acids. Germline CDR1 LNHDA, CDR2 SQIVND (reference sequence).

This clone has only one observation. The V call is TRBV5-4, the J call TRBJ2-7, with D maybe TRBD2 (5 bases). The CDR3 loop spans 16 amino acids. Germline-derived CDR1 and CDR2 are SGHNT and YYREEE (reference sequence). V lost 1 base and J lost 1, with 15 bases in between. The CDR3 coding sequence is TGTGCCAGCAGCTTGTCTTCCGGCGGGTCATCCTACGAGCAGTACTTC. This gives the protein CASSLSSGGSSYEQYF.

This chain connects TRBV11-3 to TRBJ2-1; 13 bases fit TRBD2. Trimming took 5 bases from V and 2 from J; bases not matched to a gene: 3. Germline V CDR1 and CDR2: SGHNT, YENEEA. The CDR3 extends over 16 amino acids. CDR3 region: CASSVGTSGTYNEQFF. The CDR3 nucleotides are TGTGCCAGCAGCGTCGGGACTAGCGGGACCTACAATGAGCAGTTCTTC.

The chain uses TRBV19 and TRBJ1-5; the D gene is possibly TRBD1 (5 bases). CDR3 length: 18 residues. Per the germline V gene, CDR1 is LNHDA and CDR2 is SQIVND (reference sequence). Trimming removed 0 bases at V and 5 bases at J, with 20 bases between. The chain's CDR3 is CASSIDSGAYGSYQPQHF. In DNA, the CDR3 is TGTGCCAGTAGTATAGATTCTGGGGCCTACGGATCATATCAGCCCCAGCATTTT.

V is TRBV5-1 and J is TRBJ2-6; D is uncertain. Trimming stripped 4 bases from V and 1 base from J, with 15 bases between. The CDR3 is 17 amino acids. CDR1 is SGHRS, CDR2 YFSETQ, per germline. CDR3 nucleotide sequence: TGCGCCAGCAGCCCCCGCGCCCCCGATTCTGGGGCCAACGTCCTGACTTTC. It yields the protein CASSPRAPDSGANVLTF.